The table lists the clone carrying this TCR beta chain with a few counts. Its antigen is unidentified. Carrying unique molecular identifiers, the cDNA also gained a universal primer site through template switching. MiXCR, applied by TCRdb to the 5' RACE reads, yields one record per CDR3 protein. Altogether 310,000 or so distinct CDR3 sequences are present, under 9.5% being singletons, with the ten largest covering approximately 2.1%. This record belongs to a study of identical twins. Overall study findings and caveats: Sequences that were out-of-frame, alpha and twin-shared displayed an excess of low generation probability. Zero-insertion analyses might be partly confounded by invariant T cells like MAIT and iNKT.

The germline gives CDR1 SGHKS, CDR2 YYEKEE (reference sequence). Trimming took 1 base from V and 2 from J; bases not matched to a gene: 4. The CDR3 spans 17 residues. The sample was also reused in another study, on yellow fever vaccine responses in identical twins.

Sequenced material: memory (CD45RO+) T cells sorted from blood. The chain joins TRBV5-5 to TRBJ2-6; TRBD2 matches 9 bases. This clonotype was obtained from a young woman in good health. CDR3 nucleotides: TGTGCCAGCAGCTTGAAAGCGGGAGGTACTGGGGCCAACGTCCTGACTTTC. This sequence encodes CASSLKAGGTGANVLTF. Filled out from reference TRBV5-5 and TRBJ2-6, the complete variable domain reads DAGVTQSPTHLIKTRGQQVTLRCSPISGHKSVSWYQQVLGQGPQFIFQYYEKEERGRGNFPDRFSARQFPNYSSELNVNALLLGDSALYLCASSLKAGGTGANVLTFGAGSRLTVL.